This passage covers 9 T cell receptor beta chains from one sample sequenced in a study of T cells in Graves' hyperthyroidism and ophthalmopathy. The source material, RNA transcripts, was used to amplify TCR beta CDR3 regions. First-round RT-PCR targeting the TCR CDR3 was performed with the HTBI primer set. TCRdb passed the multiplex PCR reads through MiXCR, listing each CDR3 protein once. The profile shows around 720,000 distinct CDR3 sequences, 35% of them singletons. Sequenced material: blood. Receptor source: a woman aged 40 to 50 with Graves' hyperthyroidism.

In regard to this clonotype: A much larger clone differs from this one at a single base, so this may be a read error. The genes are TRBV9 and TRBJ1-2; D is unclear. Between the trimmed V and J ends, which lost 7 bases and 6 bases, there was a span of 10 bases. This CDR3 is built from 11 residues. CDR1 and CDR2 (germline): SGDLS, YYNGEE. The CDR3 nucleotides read TGTGCCAGCGGAGCGAACCATGGCTACACCTTC. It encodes CASGANHGYTF.

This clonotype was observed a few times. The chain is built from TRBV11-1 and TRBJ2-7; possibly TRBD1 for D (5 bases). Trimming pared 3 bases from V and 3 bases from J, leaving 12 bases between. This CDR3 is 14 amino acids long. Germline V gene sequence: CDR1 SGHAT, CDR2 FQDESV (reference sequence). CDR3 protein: CASSFRVAFYEQYF. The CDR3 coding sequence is TGTGCCAGCAGCTTCAGGGTCGCCTTCTACGAGCAGTACTTC.

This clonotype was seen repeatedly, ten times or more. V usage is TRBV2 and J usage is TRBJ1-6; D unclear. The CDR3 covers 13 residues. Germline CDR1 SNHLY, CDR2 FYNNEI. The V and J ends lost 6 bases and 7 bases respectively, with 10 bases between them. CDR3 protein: CASRLSLNSPLHF. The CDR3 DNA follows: TGTGCCAGCAGATTAAGTTTGAATTCACCCCTCCACTTT. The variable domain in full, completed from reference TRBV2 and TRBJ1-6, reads EPEVTQTPSHQVTQMGQEVILRCVPISNHLYFYWYRQILGQKVEFLVSFYNNEISEKSEIFDDQFSVERPDGSNFTLKIRSTKLEDSAMYFCASRLSLNSPLHFGNGTRLTVT.

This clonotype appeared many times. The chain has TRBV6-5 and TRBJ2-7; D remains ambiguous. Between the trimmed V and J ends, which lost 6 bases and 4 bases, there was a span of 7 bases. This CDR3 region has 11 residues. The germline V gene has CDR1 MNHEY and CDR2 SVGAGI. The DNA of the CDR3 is TGTGCCAGCAGCCACAATTACGAGCAGTACTTC. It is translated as CASSHNYEQYF.

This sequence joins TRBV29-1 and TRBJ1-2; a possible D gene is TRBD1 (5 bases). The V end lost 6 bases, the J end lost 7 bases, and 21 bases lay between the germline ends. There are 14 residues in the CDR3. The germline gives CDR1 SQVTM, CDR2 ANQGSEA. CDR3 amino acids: CSVGPREGMGGYTF. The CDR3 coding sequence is TGCAGCGTCGGCCCCAGGGAAGGTATGGGTGGCTACACCTTC.

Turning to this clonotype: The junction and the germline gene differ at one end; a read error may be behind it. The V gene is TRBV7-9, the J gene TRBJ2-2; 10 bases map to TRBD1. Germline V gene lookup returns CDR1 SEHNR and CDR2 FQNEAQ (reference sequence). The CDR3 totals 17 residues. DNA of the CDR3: TGCGCCAGCAGCCAGCCCCTCGGGACAGGGGACACCGGGGAGCTGTTTTTT. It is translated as CASSQPLGTGDTGELFF.

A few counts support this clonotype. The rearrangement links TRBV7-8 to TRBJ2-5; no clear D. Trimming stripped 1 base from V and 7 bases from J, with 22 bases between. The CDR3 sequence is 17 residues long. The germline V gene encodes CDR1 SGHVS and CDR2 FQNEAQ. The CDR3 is CASSLEALGPAWGTQYF. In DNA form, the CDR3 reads TGTGCCAGCAGCTTAGAAGCCTTAGGGCCAGCTTGGGGGACCCAGTACTTC.

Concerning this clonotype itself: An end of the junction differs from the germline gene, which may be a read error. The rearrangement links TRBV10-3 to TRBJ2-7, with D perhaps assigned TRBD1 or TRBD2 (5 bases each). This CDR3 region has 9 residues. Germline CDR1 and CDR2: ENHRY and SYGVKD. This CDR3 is CAISDREPF. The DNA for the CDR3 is TGTGCCATCAGTGACAGGGAGCCCTTC.

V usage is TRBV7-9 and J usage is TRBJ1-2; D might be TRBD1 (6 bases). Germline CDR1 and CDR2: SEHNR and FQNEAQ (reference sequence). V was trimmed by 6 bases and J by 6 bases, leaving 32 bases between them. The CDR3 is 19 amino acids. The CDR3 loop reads CASSRQEDLSDTLTHGYTF. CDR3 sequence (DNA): TGTGCCAGCAGTCGACAGGAGGACCTGTCCGACACCTTGACTCATGGCTACACCTTC.